This T cell receptor (beta chain) was recovered during a study of OX40 agonist ivuxolimab in advanced cancers. Study-wide context: Ivuxolimab was an agonistic, fully human IgG2 monoclonal antibody directed against OX40 (CD134), a costimulatory receptor. Prior anti-PD-1, anti-PD-L1 or anti-CTLA-4 therapy was permitted, and 40% of dose-escalation patients had received checkpoint inhibitors. In the dose-escalation cohort, nearly 85% of patients were male, and the mean age was 60 years with a range of roughly 20 to 85. Partial responses occurred in three dose-escalation patients: two with cutaneous melanoma and one with hepatocellular carcinoma. Of the 50 to 55 patients in dose escalation, about 19 had hepatocellular carcinoma, roughly 15 had melanoma, 9 had renal cell carcinoma and 9 had head and neck cancer. The paper describes the monotherapy dose-escalation part (N = 52 patients) of the phase I trial of ivuxolimab. Intravenous ivuxolimab was administered to patients every 2 weeks at six dose levels: 0.01, 0.1, 0.3, 1.5, 3 and 10 mg/kg. Peripheral TCRbeta sequencing aimed to test whether ivuxolimab altered TCR sequence diversity and caused clonal T-cell expansion. Results and caveats for the whole study, not just this receptor: After ivuxolimab, more expanded clones were found on average in CD8+ T cells than in CD4+ T cells. Low levels of normalized T-cell clonal expansion were also seen in some patients who did not respond. Antigen specificity was not determined for the clonally expanded peripheral T cells. In the 0.1-3.0 mg/kg groups, partial responders had among the lowest normalized peripheral clonal expansion, particularly in CD8+ T cells. Clonal expansion of both CD4+ and CD8+ blood T cells was observed from baseline to week 6 at doses 0.1 to 3.0 mg/kg.

The trial excluded patients who had a history of autoimmune disease or were on systemic immunosuppression. In every dose cohort, peripheral blood was drawn for TCR sequencing at baseline, cycle 4 day 1, and cycle 7 day 1. Samples were obtained from an open-label, multicenter, first-in-human phase I dose-escalation trial of ivuxolimab. Adults with locally advanced or metastatic melanoma, renal cell carcinoma, hepatocellular carcinoma or head and neck squamous cell carcinoma were enrolled in the trial. Before TCR sequencing, CD4+ T cells and CD8+ T cells from peripheral blood were sorted into separate populations. V drops 2 bases and J drops 5 bases, leaving 12 bases in between. Including cysteine and phenylalanine, the CDR3 has 14 amino acids. This entry keeps only the CDR3 DNA: 42 bases, framed from base 1. CDR1 and CDR2 are drawn from the germline V gene (reference sequence): GTSNPN, SVGIG. With regard to this clone: Its antigen is not yet known. Base qualities are missing; no much larger clone stands one base away.

For sequencing of the TCRbeta CDR3 region, genomic DNA was extracted from the sorted cells. The immunoSEQ Assay was used for sequencing of TCRbeta CDR3 regions. TCRdb holds this immuneACCESS table with in-frame rearrangements only. Some clones are missing; in checked studies, unresolved V genes explain under half, and the rest has no known cause. The sample records about 70,000 clones, around 80% of which are singletons. Of the sample, roughly 6.8% falls within the top ten clones. Sequenced material: CD4+ or CD8+ T cells sorted from blood, taken in a trial of the OX40 agonist ivuxolimab. The chain employs TRBV30 and TRBJ2-2; the D gene is tentatively TRBD1 or TRBD2, each matching 5 bases. This receptor was taken from an adult with an advanced solid tumor such as melanoma, head and neck, liver or kidney cancer. The DNA is TGTGCCTGGAGTACCTTGAGGGGAACCGGGGAGCTGTTTTTT. This sequence encodes CAWSTLRGTGELFF. Joined to the reference TRBV30 and TRBJ2-2 proteins, this CDR3 gives the full variable domain: SQTIHQWPATLVQPVGSPLSLECTVEGTSNPNLYWYRQAAGRGLQLLFYSVGIGQISSEVPQNLSASRPQDRQFILSSKKLLLSDSGFYLCAWSTLRGTGELFFGEGSRLTVL.